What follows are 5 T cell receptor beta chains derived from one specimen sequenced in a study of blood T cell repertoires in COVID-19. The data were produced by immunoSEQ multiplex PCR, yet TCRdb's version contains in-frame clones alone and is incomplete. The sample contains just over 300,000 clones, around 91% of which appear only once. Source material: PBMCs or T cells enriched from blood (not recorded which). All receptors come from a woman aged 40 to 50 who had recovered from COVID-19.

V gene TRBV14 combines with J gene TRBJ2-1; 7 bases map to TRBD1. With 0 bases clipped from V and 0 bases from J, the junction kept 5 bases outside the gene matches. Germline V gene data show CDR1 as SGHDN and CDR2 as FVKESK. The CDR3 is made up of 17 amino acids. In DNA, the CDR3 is TGTGCCAGCAGCCAAGATTTGGGGGACAGCTCCTACAATGAGCAGTTCTTC. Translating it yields CASSQDLGDSSYNEQFF.

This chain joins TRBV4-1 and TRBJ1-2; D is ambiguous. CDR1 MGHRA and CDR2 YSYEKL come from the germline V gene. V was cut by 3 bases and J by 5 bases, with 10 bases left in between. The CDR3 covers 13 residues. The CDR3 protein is CASSQFGIYGYTF. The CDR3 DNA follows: TGCGCCAGCAGCCAGTTCGGTATATATGGCTACACCTTC.

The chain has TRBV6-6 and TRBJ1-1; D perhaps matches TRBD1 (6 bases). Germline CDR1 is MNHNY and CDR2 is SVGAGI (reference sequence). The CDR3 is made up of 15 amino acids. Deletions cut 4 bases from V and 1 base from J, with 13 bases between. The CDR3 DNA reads TGTGCCAGCAGTTTCGCCGACAGGCCGAACACTGAAGCTTTCTTT. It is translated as CASSFADRPNTEAFF.

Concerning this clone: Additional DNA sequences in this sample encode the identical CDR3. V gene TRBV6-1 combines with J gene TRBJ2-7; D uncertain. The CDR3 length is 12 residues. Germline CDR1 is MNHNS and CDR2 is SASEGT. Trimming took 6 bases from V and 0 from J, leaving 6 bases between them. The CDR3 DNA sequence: TGTGCCAGCAGCCCTAGCTCCTACGAGCAGTACTTC. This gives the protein CASSPSSYEQYF.

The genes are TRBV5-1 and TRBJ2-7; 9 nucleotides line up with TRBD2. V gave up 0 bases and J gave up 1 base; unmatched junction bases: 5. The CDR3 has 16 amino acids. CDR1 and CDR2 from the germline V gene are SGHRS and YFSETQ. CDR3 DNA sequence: TGCGCCAGCAGCTTGGGCGGGGGGGACAGATCCTACGAGCAGTACTTC. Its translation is CASSLGGGDRSYEQYF.